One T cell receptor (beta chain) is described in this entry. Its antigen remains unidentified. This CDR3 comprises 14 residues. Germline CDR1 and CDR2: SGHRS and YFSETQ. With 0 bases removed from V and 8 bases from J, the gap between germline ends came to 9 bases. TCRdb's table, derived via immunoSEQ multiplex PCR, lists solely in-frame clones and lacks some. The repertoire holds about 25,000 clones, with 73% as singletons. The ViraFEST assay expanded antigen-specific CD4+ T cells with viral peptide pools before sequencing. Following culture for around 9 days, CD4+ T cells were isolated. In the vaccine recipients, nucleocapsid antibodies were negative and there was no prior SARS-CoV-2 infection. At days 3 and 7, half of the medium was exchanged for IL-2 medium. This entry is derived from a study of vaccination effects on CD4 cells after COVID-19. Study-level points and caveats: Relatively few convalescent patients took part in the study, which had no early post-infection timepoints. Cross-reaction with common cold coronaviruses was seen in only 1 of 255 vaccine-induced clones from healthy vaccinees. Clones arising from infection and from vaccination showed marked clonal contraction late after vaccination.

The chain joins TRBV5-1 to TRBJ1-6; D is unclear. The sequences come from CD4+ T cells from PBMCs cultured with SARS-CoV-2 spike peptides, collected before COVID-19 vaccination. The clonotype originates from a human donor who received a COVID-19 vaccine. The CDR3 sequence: CASSLGGFDSPLHF. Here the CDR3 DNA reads TGCGCCAGCAGCTTGGGTGGCTTCGATTCACCCCTCCACTTT.